A selection of T cell receptor beta chains follows, all from one sample in a study of T cell changes during pregnancy in multiple sclerosis. Profiling relied on immunoSEQ multiplex PCR, and the TCRdb table lists in-frame clones only, not all of them. The sample records approximately 41,000 clones, about 94% being singletons. The material was CD4+ T cells from peripheral blood mononuclear cells, obtained in the second trimester of pregnancy. The receptors come from a female donor with multiple sclerosis, enrolled in a pregnancy study. Both conserved end residues are part of each CDR3. The D gene is left open where the match is weak. Expanded clones are given a class, and other clones once, few, many or no size at all.

size: NA
D: NA
J: TRBJ2-2
V: TRBV19
DNA: TGTGCCAGTAGTACATCTAGAGCCACCGGGGAGCTGTTTTTT
CDR3: CASSTSRATGELFF

size: NA
D: TRBD2
J: TRBJ2-5
V: TRBV5-1
DNA: TGCGCCAGCAGCAACCCCCATGCGGGAGGGGGAGAGACCCAGTACTTC
CDR3: CASSNPHAGGGETQYF

size: NA
D: TRBD2
J: TRBJ2-3
V: TRBV28
DNA: TGTGCCAGCAGTTTATCTGGTCTAGCGGGAGGGCCCGATACGCAGTATTTT
CDR3: CASSLSGLAGGPDTQYF

size: NA
D: NA
J: TRBJ1-3
V: TRBV5-1
DNA: TGCGCCAGCAGCTTGGCAGGGATGGGAAACACCATATATTTT
CDR3: CASSLAGMGNTIYF

size: once
D: NA
J: TRBJ1-2
V: TRBV6-6
DNA: TGTGCCAGCAGTCCACAACAACAGGCTAACTATGGCTACACCTTC
CDR3: CASSPQQQANYGYTF

size: NA
D: NA
J: TRBJ1-5
V: TRBV2
DNA: TGTGCCAGCAGTGAGCAGGAGGTAGCCAGTGGGCCCCAGCATTTT
CDR3: CASSEQEVASGPQHF

size: NA
D: TRBD2
J: TRBJ2-7
V: TRBV29-1
DNA: TGCAGCGTTGACGCTAGCGGGGGCTACGAGCAGTACTTC
CDR3: CSVDASGGYEQYF

size: NA
D: TRBD1
J: TRBJ1-2
V: TRBV29-1
DNA: TGCAGCGTTGATAAAGGGCGGGACAGGGGGGACTATGGCTACACCTTC
CDR3: CSVDKGRDRGDYGYTF

size: NA
D: TRBD1
J: TRBJ2-2
V: TRBV7-8
DNA: TGTGCCAGCAGCTTAAAGCCGACAGGGGCGAACACCGGGGAGCTGTTTTTT
CDR3: CASSLKPTGANTGELFF

size: NA
D: NA
J: TRBJ2-3
V: TRBV4-2
DNA: TGTGCCAGCAGCCAAGTTAAAGATACGCAGTATTTT
CDR3: CASSQVKDTQYF

size: NA
D: NA
J: TRBJ1-1
V: TRBV5-1
DNA: TGCGCCAGCAGCTTCACAGGGAACACTGAAGCTTTCTTT
CDR3: CASSFTGNTEAFF

size: NA
D: TRBD1
J: TRBJ2-6
V: TRBV15
DNA: TGTGCCACCAGCATGCGGGGACAGGGATTAAATCCTGGGGCCAACGTCCTGACTTTC
CDR3: CATSMRGQGLNPGANVLTF

size: NA
D: NA
J: TRBJ1-1
V: TRBV29-1
DNA: TGCAGCGTTGGGGACTTGAGAACTGAAGCTTTCTTT
CDR3: CSVGDLRTEAFF

size: NA
D: TRBD1
J: TRBJ2-1
V: TRBV5-1
DNA: TGCGCCAGCAGCGACGGGACAGGACACAATGAGCAGTTCTTC
CDR3: CASSDGTGHNEQFF

size: NA
D: NA
J: TRBJ2-3
V: TRBV6-5
DNA: TGTGCCAGCAGTTACAGCTCCACGCAGTATTTT
CDR3: CASSYSSTQYF

size: NA
D: TRBD1
J: TRBJ2-6
V: TRBV4-2
DNA: TGTGCCAGCAGCCCAGAAGGCTCCGGGACAGGGCTTCTGCAGGCTGGGGCCAACGTCCTGACTTTC
CDR3: CASSPEGSGTGLLQAGANVLTF

size: once
D: TRBD2
J: TRBJ2-3
V: TRBV12-5
DNA: TGTGCTAGTGGTCCCCGAGCGGGGGGGGATACGCAGTATTTT
CDR3: CASGPRAGGDTQYF

size: NA
D: TRBD2
J: TRBJ2-1
V: TRBV28
DNA: TGTGCCAGCGAGGCGGGAGGAACTTACAATGAGCAGTTCTTC
CDR3: CASEAGGTYNEQFF

size: NA
D: TRBD2
J: TRBJ2-3
V: TRBV2
DNA: TGTGCCAGCTTCAATAGCGGGGGGAGTCGAGATACGCAGTATTTT
CDR3: CASFNSGGSRDTQYF

size: once
D: NA
J: TRBJ2-2
V: TRBV18
DNA: TGTGCCAGCTCACCCACCAGGGAAGGAGTCGGGGAGCTGTTTTTT
CDR3: CASSPTREGVGELFF

size: NA
D: NA
J: TRBJ1-5
V: TRBV28
DNA: TGTGCCAGCAGTTTAAGGGCCTTAGGGGCTCAAAAAGGGCCCCAGCATTTT
CDR3: CASSLRALGAQKGPQHF

size: once
D: TRBD1
J: TRBJ2-7
V: TRBV5-4
DNA: TGTGCCAGCAGCTTGGAGGGACAGGGTATCTACGAGCAGTACTTC
CDR3: CASSLEGQGIYEQYF

size: NA
D: NA
J: TRBJ1-2
V: TRBV5-5
DNA: TGTGCCAGCAGCTTGTACAGCTATGGCTACACCTTC
CDR3: CASSLYSYGYTF

size: NA
D: TRBD1
J: TRBJ1-2
V: TRBV30
DNA: TGTGCCTGGGAAGAGGGGGGACAGGGGGGAGGCTACACCTTC
CDR3: CAWEEGGQGGGYTF

size: NA
D: TRBD1
J: TRBJ1-4
V: TRBV7-9
DNA: TGTGCCAGCAGCACACCGGGACAGACAAATGAAAAACTGTTTTTT
CDR3: CASSTPGQTNEKLFF

size: NA
D: TRBD2
J: TRBJ2-1
V: TRBV11-1
DNA: TGTGCCAGCAGCACACGGACTAGCGGGGGATGGGATGAGCAGTTCTTC
CDR3: CASSTRTSGGWDEQFF

size: once
D: TRBD2
J: TRBJ2-7
V: TRBV27
DNA: TGTGCCAGCAGTCGGGGGGGGCCGTACTACGAGCAGTACTTC
CDR3: CASSRGGPYYEQYF

size: few
D: NA
J: TRBJ1-1
V: TRBV6-1
DNA: TGTGCCAGCAGTGAACTGCGGACAATGAACACTGAAGCTTTCTTT
CDR3: CASSELRTMNTEAFF

size: NA
D: NA
J: TRBJ1-2
V: TRBV19
DNA: TGTGCCAGTAGTACACGAACAGGGAATCCCCCTGGCTACACCTTC
CDR3: CASSTRTGNPPGYTF

size: NA
D: TRBD1
J: TRBJ2-2
V: TRBV6-1
DNA: TGTGCCAGCAGTGCCCGACAGGGGGGGGCCGGGGAGCTGTTTTTT
CDR3: CASSARQGGAGELFF